This T cell receptor beta chain is from a study of control samples from healthy donors and cancer patients. V shed 1 base and J shed 4 bases, with 14 bases lying between them. Germline CDR1 and CDR2: MGHRA and YSYEKL. The CDR3 is 16 residues long. TCRdb keeps only in-frame clones here, not all; method: immunoSEQ multiplex PCR. The sample lists under 40,000 clones, about four fifths occurring once. V gene TRBV4-1 combines with J gene TRBJ2-1; D possibly corresponds to TRBD1 (6 bases). Specimen: PBMCs. The receptor was derived from a woman aged 55-75 years with lung cancer. The CDR3 nucleotides read TGCGCCAGCAGCCAAGTGGGCAGGGGACGGTACAATGAGCAGTTCTTC. Protein: CASSQVGRGRYNEQFF.